This T cell receptor beta chain derives from a study of blood T cell repertoires in COVID-19. Study details: Samples representing acute and convalescent COVID-19 were sourced from the United States, Italy and Spain. T cells, B-cell-depleted T cells, or PBMCs provided the cDNA or gDNA that served as material.

Seattle patients were enrolled during active infection and followed longitudinally. In the original analysis: Amplification of reference gene primers was used by the study to estimate nucleated cell counts. Measured with immunoSEQ multiplex PCR; TCRdb has only the in-frame clones, and not every one. V, J and clone size derive from that table, while D and trimming were established from the DNA sequence. The data hold over 150,000 clones, with around four fifths observed a single time. CDR3 length: 15 amino acids. CDR1 and CDR2 from the germline V gene are GTSNPN and SVGIG (reference sequence). Trimming took off 2 bases at V and 4 bases at J, with 15 bases between the two ends.

The chain recombines TRBV30 with TRBJ1-5, with D tentatively TRBD1 (6 bases). Sequencing used peripheral blood. The receptor comes from a woman older than 75 with COVID-19, enrolled during active disease. CDR3 sequence (DNA): TGTGCCTGGAGTAATCGGGCAGGGGTGAATCAGCCCCAGCATTTT. Its translation is CAWSNRAGVNQPQHF.